Below, 25 T cell receptor beta chains from the same sample are listed, as sequenced in a study of shared T cell receptors in the human thymus. Assay: immunoSEQ multiplex PCR; the TCRdb copy retains only in-frame clones and omits some. Found here are more than 550,000 clones, about 87% of them singletons; the top ten hold over 0.008%. These data were also filed under a second study, of human thymus T cells.

What was sequenced was thymocytes. The origin of the receptors is a boy in the first two years of life with a congenital heart defect.

The chain carries TRBV5-4 and TRBJ1-2; TRBD1 matches 7 bases. CDR1 is SGHNT, CDR2 YYREEE, per germline (reference sequence). V was clipped by 1 base and J by 5 bases; unmatched bases: 5. The CDR3 covers 14 residues. For the CDR3, the DNA is TGTGCCAGCAGCTTGCCCGGGACAGCTTATGGCTACACCTTC. The encoded protein is CASSLPGTAYGYTF.

Only one count was recorded for this clone. The chain combines TRBV5-6 with TRBJ1-4; TRBD1 aligns across 7 bases. V lost 0 bases, J lost 5 bases, and 4 bases stayed unmatched. The CDR3 consists of 15 residues. The germline V gene has CDR1 SGHDT and CDR2 YYEEEE. CDR3 nucleotide sequence: TGTGCCAGCAGCTTGGGACGGGGACAGAATGAAAAACTGTTTTTT. It specifies CASSLGRGQNEKLFF. The whole variable domain, filled in from reference TRBV5-6 and TRBJ1-4, reads DAGVTQSPTHLIKTRGQQVTLRCSPKSGHDTVSWYQQALGQGPQFIFQYYEEEERQRGNFPDRFSGHQFPNYSSELNVNALLLGDSALYLCASSLGRGQNEKLFFGSGTQLSVL.

The chain is built from TRBV6-5 and TRBJ1-1; 9 bases line up with TRBD1. Germline V lookup: CDR1 MNHEY, CDR2 SVGAGI. The V gene end was trimmed by 8 bases and the J gene end by 3 bases; junction bases not matched to a gene: 4. The CDR3 is 13 amino acids. DNA for the CDR3: TGTGCCAGCCGAGACAGGGGGGACACTGAAGCTTTCTTT. Protein product: CASRDRGDTEAFF.

This clone was seen a single time. This sequence joins TRBV29-1 and TRBJ1-4, with 9 bases that match TRBD1. The CDR3 sequence is 13 residues long. With V trimmed by 4 bases and J by 8 bases, 5 bases remained unmatched. The germline V gene encodes CDR1 SQVTM and CDR2 ANQGSEA. Here the CDR3 DNA reads TGCAGCGTTGGGGGACAGGGAAGCGAAAAACTGTTTTTT. It codes for CSVGGQGSEKLFF.

This rearrangement joins TRBV23-1 to TRBJ2-7; 9 nucleotides agree with TRBD1. TRBV23-1 is treated as an ORF (open reading frame) with a function not yet certain. Trimming cost V 7 bases and J 7 bases; bases outside gene matches: 11. The CDR3 sequence is 14 residues long. CDR3 loop: CASKGTGKTGEQYF. In DNA form, the CDR3 reads TGCGCCAGCAAGGGGACAGGGAAAACGGGGGAGCAGTACTTC.

The V and J genes are TRBV7-9 and TRBJ1-6; a weak D match, TRBD1 (6 bases). The CDR3 has 14 amino acids. The germline CDR1 and CDR2 sequences are SEHNR and FQNEAQ (reference sequence). V was shortened by 10 bases and J by 5 bases, with 15 bases between the two germline ends. The CDR3 loop is CATRTVTDNSPLHF. Written as DNA, the CDR3 is TGTGCCACCCGGACAGTCACCGATAATTCACCCCTCCACTTT.

This chain links TRBV28 with TRBJ1-4, with TRBD1 identical over 7 bases. CDR3 size: 17 residues. V shed 7 bases and J 8 bases; nucleotides not matched to a gene: 19. Germline assignment: CDR1 MDHEN and CDR2 SYDVKM. Here the CDR3 reads CASTEQGTRLKKEKLFF. The DNA of the CDR3 is TGTGCCAGCACCGAACAGGGGACCAGACTGAAAAAGGAAAAACTGTTTTTT.

The rearrangement links TRBV28 to TRBJ2-3; 7 bases are a match to TRBD2. Germline V gives CDR1 MDHEN, CDR2 SYDVKM. The CDR3 runs to 15 residues. With 3 bases clipped from V and 2 bases from J, the junction kept 5 bases outside the gene matches. The CDR3 protein is CASSFFAGVTDTQYF. In DNA, the CDR3 is TGTGCCAGCAGTTTCTTTGCGGGGGTCACAGATACGCAGTATTTT.

The J gene is TRBJ1-4, the V gene TRBV11-2; a weak D match, TRBD1 (5 bases). The CDR3 covers 11 residues. Trimming took off 8 bases at V and 11 bases at J, with 12 bases between the two ends. Per the germline V gene, CDR1 is SGHAT and CDR2 is FQNNGV. This CDR3 reads CASSRGGKLFF. As DNA, the CDR3 is TGTGCCAGCTCACGGGGGGGGAAACTGTTTTTT.

The genes are TRBV18 and TRBJ1-2; perhaps TRBD1 as D (5 bases). The V gene's germline CDR1 is KGHSH and CDR2 LQKENI. The V end was cut by 3 bases, the J end by 8 bases, with 13 bases between. The CDR3 covers 13 residues. The CDR3 reads CASSPGGIGGYTF. For the CDR3, the DNA is TGTGCCAGCTCACCGGGGGGAATAGGCGGCTACACCTTC.

This chain joins TRBV5-4 and TRBJ2-5, with D possibly TRBD2 on 6 matching bases. The end of the DNA aligns better with TRBJ2-7, so the J call may be wrong. The CDR3 is 14 amino acids. CDR1 is SGHNT and CDR2 is YYREEE in the germline V gene (reference sequence). DNA for the CDR3: TGTGCCTCCTCCGAGGGGCGGGGTACCTACGAGCAGTACTTC. Translation: CASSEGRGTYEQYF.

The chain uses TRBV7-9 and TRBJ2-3, with 8 positions matching TRBD1. The junction had 8 bases not matched to a gene; V was cut back by 0 bases and J by 0 bases. Germline V gene data show CDR1 as SEHNR and CDR2 as FQNEAQ (reference sequence). The CDR3 consists of 18 residues. CDR3 in DNA: TGTGCCAGCAGCTTAGCCCCTCAGGGGGCCTTAAGCACAGATACGCAGTATTTT. Its protein is CASSLAPQGALSTDTQYF.

The rearrangement links TRBV12-5 to TRBJ1-3; the match to TRBD1 covers 9 bases. CDR1 LGHNT and CDR2 FRNRAP come from the germline V gene. CDR3 size: 18 residues. Trimming at V came to 2 bases and at J to 0 bases, leaving 8 bases not matched to a gene. CDR3 sequence: CASGLIPDRGFSGNTIYF. The CDR3 nucleotides read TGTGCTAGTGGTTTGATCCCCGACAGGGGGTTCTCTGGAAACACCATATATTTT.

This clone showed up just once. V usage is TRBV6-5 and J usage is TRBJ2-1; TRBD2 agrees at 9 bases. V was clipped by 6 bases and J by 4 bases; unmatched bases: 7. CDR1 and CDR2 (germline): MNHEY, SVGAGI. The CDR3 length is 15 residues. The DNA for the CDR3 is TGTGCCAGCAGAAAAGAGCGGGAGGAGTACAATGAGCAGTTCTTC. This translates into CASRKEREEYNEQFF.

The chain carries TRBV6-1 and TRBJ2-2; TRBD1 agrees at 8 bases. Germline V gene lookup returns CDR1 MNHNS and CDR2 SASEGT. Germline trimming cut 6 bases from V and 3 bases from J; bases unmatched to any gene: 3. This CDR3 has 14 residues. DNA of the CDR3: TGTGCCAGCAGGAGGACAGGGCACACCGGGGAGCTGTTTTTT. Residues: CASRRTGHTGELFF.

The rearrangement links TRBV7-8 to TRBJ2-7; 8 nucleotides match TRBD1. The CDR3 length is 14 residues. The trim removed 5 bases at V and 5 bases at J, leaving 8 bases unmatched. Germline V gene lookup returns CDR1 SGHVS and CDR2 FQNEAQ. The CDR3 coding sequence is TGTGCCAGCAGCCCCGGACAGGGACTGGACGAGCAGTACTTC. Translated: CASSPGQGLDEQYF.

This chain links TRBV27 with TRBJ2-7, with 9 nucleotides matching TRBD1. From germline, CDR1 is MNHEY and CDR2 SMNVEV (reference sequence). V was clipped by 5 bases and J by 2 bases; unmatched bases: 10. The CDR3 totals 16 residues. The chain's CDR3 is CASSSNRTGETYEQYF. The CDR3 nucleotides are TGTGCCAGCAGTAGCAACCGGACAGGGGAGACCTACGAGCAGTACTTC.

The V and J genes are TRBV15 and TRBJ1-5; 8 nucleotides agree with TRBD1. Germline V gene sequence: CDR1 LNHNV, CDR2 YYDKDF (reference sequence). V trimming: 8 bases; J trimming: 8 bases; junction bases outside the gene matches: 11. The CDR3 covers 14 residues. DNA of the CDR3: TGTGCCACCGGAAAGACCAGGGGGCCAGAGCCCCAGCATTTT. This gives the protein CATGKTRGPEPQHF.

The chain has TRBV6-1 and TRBJ2-3; TRBD2 might be the D (5 bases). V was shortened by 6 bases and J by 2 bases, with 12 bases between the two germline ends. Germline V gene sequence: CDR1 MNHNS, CDR2 SASEGT. This CDR3 contains 14 residues. The CDR3 bases are TGTGCCAGCAGGAGGGTGGGCTACACAGATACGCAGTATTTT. Amino acids: CASRRVGYTDTQYF.

The gene calls are TRBV19 and TRBJ2-5; 10 bases fit TRBD2. CDR3 length equals 17 residues. Germline V lookup: CDR1 LNHDA, CDR2 SQIVND (reference sequence). V was clipped by 1 base and J by 5 bases; unmatched bases: 10. The CDR3 region is CASSIGRLAGVRETQYF. The DNA for the CDR3 is TGTGCCAGTAGTATAGGAAGGCTAGCGGGAGTACGGGAGACCCAGTACTTC.

The V gene is TRBV6-6, the J gene TRBJ2-7, with TRBD2 as a possible D gene (5 bases). CDR3 length: 15 residues. Germline CDR1 is MNHNY and CDR2 is SVGAGI (reference sequence). V lost 5 bases and J 4 bases, leaving 18 bases between the germline ends. CDR3 sequence reads: CASSHQRGITYEQYF. The CDR3 nucleotides read TGTGCCAGCAGTCACCAACGGGGAATCACGTACGAGCAGTACTTC.

The chain employs TRBV29-1 and TRBJ1-2; possibly TRBD1 for D (5 bases). Germline V gene data show CDR1 as SQVTM and CDR2 as ANQGSEA. The CDR3 totals 16 residues. Trimming removed 1 base from V and 5 bases from J, with 20 bases in between. CDR3 sequence reads: CSVEATKRGWVYGYTF. The CDR3 coding sequence is TGCAGCGTTGAAGCCACGAAACGGGGGTGGGTGTATGGCTACACCTTC.

The V and J genes are TRBV19 and TRBJ2-7; 7 bases are a match to TRBD1. Losses at the gene ends were 6 bases for V and 3 bases for J; bases not matched to a gene: 17. CDR3 length: 17 amino acids. The germline CDR1 and CDR2 sequences are LNHDA and SQIVND (reference sequence). CDR3 nucleotides: TGTGCCAGTAGCACCGTCAGGAAGGGGGCGATACTCTACGAGCAGTACTTC. Amino acid sequence: CASSTVRKGAILYEQYF.

V gene TRBV19 combines with J gene TRBJ1-6; D unclear. The V end lost 5 bases, the J end lost 8 bases, and 13 bases lay between the germline ends. The germline CDR1 and CDR2 sequences are LNHDA and SQIVND (reference sequence). CDR3 length: 14 residues. CDR3: CASSLVGRDSPLHF. CDR3 coding DNA: TGTGCCAGTAGTCTGGTAGGGCGGGATTCACCCCTCCACTTT.

The V and J genes are TRBV2 and TRBJ1-1; 7 bases map to TRBD1. The germline CDR1 and CDR2 sequences are SNHLY and FYNNEI. V lost 7 bases and J lost 4; bases outside the gene matches: 15. There are 16 residues in the CDR3. The CDR3 protein is CASISSRKQGSTEAFF. The CDR3, as DNA: TGTGCCAGCATTAGTTCCCGCAAACAGGGGAGCACTGAAGCTTTCTTT.